This T cell receptor beta chain is from a study of blood T cells in healthy people across ages (dated by TCRdb to about 2015). Background on the whole study: In model experiments, template switching captured roughly one uniquely barcoded TCR beta cDNA molecule for every two T cells. The donors were divided into four age groups: young (average approximately 17 years), middle-aged (approximately 39), aged (approximately 62) and long-lived (about 80). To avoid experimental bias, donors of different ages were spread randomly across the sequencing lanes. Two additional independent replicas of 1 million unique cDNA reads from the same blood draw were analyzed for two donors (one aged 18 to 30 and one aged 80 or older). To track age-related changes in TCR beta repertoire diversity, the study relied on deep sequencing normalized with unique cDNA molecular identifiers.

The germline V gene encodes CDR1 DFQATT and CDR2 SNEGSKA (reference sequence). CDR3 length: 14 amino acids, cysteine to phenylalanine. Just CDR3 DNA is preserved here, 42 bases in frame from base 1. V loses 4 bases, J loses 2 bases, and the germline ends lie 9 bases apart. The paper as a whole reports these results and caveats: The CMV infection status of donors was not known, potentially confounding age-related changes in expanded clonotypes. Bulk unsorted PBMC profiling prevented conclusive comparison of naive and antigen-experienced compartments. As age increased, observed TCR beta diversity per million T cells dropped in a roughly linear way, and a significant reduction was already evident by age about 36. Estimates of total diversity based on one million sequenced T cells were regarded as lower bounds and as underestimates. A strong correlation was found between observed TCR beta diversity and the percentage of naive T cells measured by flow cytometry. The long-lived group showed more naive CD4+ T cells, fewer expanded clones and increased TCR diversity than the aged group, suggesting age selection.

The roughly 39 donors, aged about 6 to 100 years, were systemically healthy Caucasian individuals from Russia. Each donor gave approximately 10 milliliters of peripheral blood, collected into EDTA-treated Vacutainer tubes. Ficoll-Paque density-gradient centrifugation was used to isolate PBMCs, with at least 6.5 million obtained per sample. Trizol reagent was used to extract total RNA from PBMCs, with at least 5.5 micrograms per sample. For every donor, flow cytometry on a PBMC aliquot measured the percentage of naive CD45RAhigh/CD27high T cells. Library construction relied on 5' RACE. Sequencing used an Illumina HiSeq 2500. The second PCR ran for roughly 6 to 11 cycles and used a J-beta primer mix along with a sample-barcoded 5' primer. A unique molecular identifier was introduced onto each TCR beta cDNA molecule by a template-switch 5' adaptor carrying 12 random nucleotides. At least 2.5 million CDR3-containing paired-end reads were obtained from each sample. First-strand cDNA synthesis was performed from all RNA using the Mint cDNA synthesis kit, with priming by a TRBC-specific oligonucleotide. All cDNA was treated with uracil-DNA glycosylase and then went through a first 18-cycle PCR with the universal primers M1SS and BC2_uni_R. Turning to the authors' computational methods: For normalization, 1 million high-quality reads were randomly selected from each sample, with every read carrying a distinct molecular identifier. Instead of being binned into consensus sequences, reads with shared molecular identifiers were discarded. CDR3 identification, clonotype clustering and error correction used MiTCR with a Q25 quality threshold and the strictest error-elimination algorithm. A nonparametric unseen species model with Euler transformation was used to estimate a lower bound on total TCR beta diversity. The raw public reads went through TCRdb reprocessing: fastp at Q25, MiXCR clone calling, in-frame beta chains kept. Rows with a matching CDR3 protein are joined into one entry that keeps the most common DNA and genes. TCRdb, not the original authors, processed these V and J calls. The sample records 1,500,000 or so distinct CDR3 sequences, 35% to 45% of which are singletons. The ten largest clones add up to about 4.1% of the sample.

This clonotype occurred a few times. The antigen it binds to is not known. No quality values exist for individual bases; no much larger clone is one base distant. The origin of this receptor is a woman aged 18-29 years in good health. The V gene is TRBV20-1 and the J gene is TRBJ1-6; the D gene lacks a confident call. Sequenced input: blood. The DNA sequence reads TGCAGTGCTACCGGACGGACCTATAATTCACCCCTCCACTTT. Translated, this is CSATGRTYNSPLHF.